This record concerns one T cell receptor (beta chain) sequence. Its antigen is not identified. It was RNA transcripts that yielded the amplified TCR beta CDR3 regions. The HTBI primer set served for first-round RT-PCR of the TCR CDR3. TCRdb processed the multiplex PCR reads anew with MiXCR; each CDR3 protein has one entry. The table has about 210,000 distinct CDR3 sequences, about a sixth seen once. Hyperthyroidism, newly diagnosed and lasting under 2 months, affected patients aged 18 to 65. Patients with uncontrolled infections, other autoimmune diseases, pregnancy or lactation were excluded. This sample is part of a study of T cells in Graves' hyperthyroidism and ophthalmopathy. V was trimmed by 3 bases and J by 3 bases, leaving 9 bases between them. The germline CDR1 and CDR2 sequences are SQVTM and ANQGSEA. The CDR3 spans 13 residues. Study-wide findings and caveats: A model of 13 V-J pairs discriminated ophthalmopathy from stable hyperthyroidism. In the blood, most expanded thyroid clonotypes above 0.001 appeared as well.

This chain links TRBV29-1 with TRBJ1-5; D is perhaps TRBD1 (6 bases). Sequencing was performed on blood. The TCR comes from a man aged 35 to 55 with Graves' hyperthyroidism. The chain's CDR3 is CSVEQGPNQPQHF. The CDR3 nucleotides are TGCAGCGTTGAGCAGGGGCCCAATCAGCCCCAGCATTTT. Full variable domain (rest looked up from reference TRBV29-1 and TRBJ1-5): SAVISQKPSRDICQRGTSLTIQCQVDSQVTMMFWYRQQPGQSLTLIATANQGSEATYESGFVIDKFPISRPNLTFSTLTVSNMSPEDSSIYLCSVEQGPNQPQHFGDGTRLSIL.